The 17 T cell receptor beta chains given below trace back to one sample, sequenced in a study of shared clonotypes between healthy human individuals. Here immunoSEQ multiplex PCR was the method, and the copy in TCRdb shows in-frame clones only, minus some. The table shows roughly 2,000,000 clones, with approximately 92% occurring only once. In the naive CD8 group, cells lacked CD45RO and were positively selected for CCR7, so terminally differentiated effector memory CD45RA+ cells were left out. The sample consisted of naive CD8+ T cells from PBMCs. These receptors were taken from a man aged 18 to 30 in good health. Some clones in this sample may be carry-over from other donors' samples.

This chain links TRBV5-4 with TRBJ1-1; tentatively, D is TRBD1 (5 bases). Germline CDR1 reads SGHNT; CDR2 reads YYREEE (reference sequence). The CDR3 totals 16 residues. V shed 3 bases and J shed 1 base, with 16 bases lying between them. The CDR3 is CASSSGGWRGNTEAFF. The CDR3 nucleotides are TGTGCCAGCAGCTCGGGGGGTTGGCGGGGGAACACTGAAGCTTTCTTT.

The gene calls are TRBV7-6 and TRBJ1-2; possibly TRBD1 for D (6 bases). Trimming removed 5 bases from V and 4 bases from J, with 14 bases in between. Germline lookup yields CDR1 SGHVS and CDR2 FNYEAQ. CDR3 size: 14 residues. CDR3 nucleotides: TGTGCCAGCAGCCCAGGACAGTCCCTCTATGGCTACACCTTC. Its translation is CASSPGQSLYGYTF.

V is TRBV7-9 and J is TRBJ1-1; D is unresolved. The CDR3 loop spans 14 amino acids. The germline V and J ends were trimmed by 2 bases and 1 base, with 8 bases remaining between them. Germline CDR1 reads SEHNR; CDR2 reads FQNEAQ (reference sequence). The CDR3 nucleotides are TGTGCCAGCAGCTTACCCTCAAAGAACACTGAAGCTTTCTTT. It is translated as CASSLPSKNTEAFF.

This rearrangement joins TRBV28 to TRBJ2-4; 9 bases map to TRBD1. The CDR3 is 15 amino acids. Trimming cost V 5 bases and J 5 bases; bases outside gene matches: 7. Germline CDR1 reads MDHEN; CDR2 reads SYDVKM. CDR3 region: CASSPDRGSENIQYF. The CDR3, as DNA: TGTGCCAGCAGTCCCGACAGGGGGAGCGAAAACATTCAGTACTTC. Drawing the rest from reference TRBV28 and TRBJ2-4, the complete variable domain is DVKVTQSSRYLVKRTGEKVFLECVQDMDHENMFWYRQDPGLGLRLIYFSYDVKMKEKGDIPEGYSVSREKKERFSLILESASTNQTSMYLCASSPDRGSENIQYFGAGTRLSVL.

The table lists this clone with a count of one. The chain couples TRBV7-2 to TRBJ2-3; TRBD2 matches at 9 bases. Trimming took 5 bases from V and 4 from J; bases not matched to a gene: 7. Germline loops: CDR1 SGHTA, CDR2 FQGNSA. The CDR3 consists of 15 residues. CDR3 amino acids: CASSREREVSDTQYF. CDR3 nucleotide sequence: TGTGCCAGCAGCCGAGAGCGGGAGGTCTCAGATACGCAGTATTTT.

The rearrangement uses TRBV10-3 and TRBJ2-6; 9 bases are shared with TRBD1. Germline trimming cut 11 bases from V and 0 bases from J; bases unmatched to any gene: 11. The CDR3 loop spans 17 amino acids. CDR1 and CDR2 (germline): ENHRY, SYGVKD. The CDR3 DNA reads as TGTGCCGCCTGGCCGGGGACAGGGAGCTCTGGGGCCAACGTCCTGACTTTC. This sequence encodes CAAWPGTGSSGANVLTF.

The V gene is TRBV9, the J gene TRBJ2-3; possibly TRBD1 or TRBD2 for D (5 bases each). The ends were cut back, 3 bases at V and 1 base at J, with 12 bases in the middle. The CDR3 is made up of 15 amino acids. Germline V lookup: CDR1 SGDLS, CDR2 YYNGEE. For the CDR3, the DNA is TGTGCCAGCAGCGCCTCGGGACCGGGCACAGATACGCAGTATTTT. Protein sequence: CASSASGPGTDTQYF.

The gene calls are TRBV15 and TRBJ1-1; 10 bases line up with TRBD1. There are 13 residues in the CDR3. CDR1 and CDR2 (germline): LNHNV, YYDKDF (reference sequence). V gave up 8 bases and J gave up 5 bases; unmatched junction bases: 5. CDR3 sequence: CATLPGQGTEAFF. CDR3 nucleotide sequence: TGTGCCACCCTACCGGGACAGGGGACTGAAGCTTTCTTT.

Turning to this clone: The same CDR3 arises from other DNA sequences in this sample as well. V is TRBV27 and J is TRBJ2-7; 10 bases match TRBD2. This CDR3 spans 14 amino acids. Per germline, CDR1 MNHEY and CDR2 SMNVEV (reference sequence). Germline trimming cut 0 bases from V and 4 bases from J; bases unmatched to any gene: 0. CDR3 nucleotides: TGTGCCAGCAGTTTATCGGGACTAGCGTACGAGCAGTACTTC. This translates into CASSLSGLAYEQYF.

V and J are TRBV15 and TRBJ2-7; the D gene could be TRBD1 or TRBD2 (5 bases each). Germline V gives CDR1 LNHNV, CDR2 YYDKDF (reference sequence). CDR3 length: 15 amino acids. With 0 bases removed from V and 4 bases from J, the gap between germline ends came to 13 bases. CDR3 region: CATSREGDIQYEQYF. CDR3 coding DNA: TGTGCCACCAGCAGAGAGGGGGATATACAATACGAGCAGTACTTC.

On this clone: Because the CDR3's place on the DNA is in doubt, the DNA is left out and the CDR3 is given as listed by TCRdb. The chain combines TRBV7-8 with TRBJ2-2; the D segment call TRBD2 is taken from the table without a DNA check. 16 amino acids form the CDR3, both terminal residues included. Germline V gives CDR1 SGHVS, CDR2 FQNEAQ. The CDR3 sequence: CASSPLRDPNRGSCFF.

The rearrangement links TRBV11-2 to TRBJ2-5; D perhaps matches TRBD2 (5 bases). The CDR3 extends over 11 amino acids. Trimming left V 3 bases short and J 11 bases short, with 10 bases between. Germline CDR1 is SGHAT and CDR2 is FQNNGV. The CDR3 DNA sequence: TGTGCCAGCAGCTTCACTGGCGGGCAGTACTTC. Translating gives CASSFTGGQYF.

This chain joins TRBV5-5 and TRBJ1-2; D perhaps matches TRBD1 (5 bases). Germline CDR1 and CDR2: SGHKS and YYEKEE (reference sequence). This CDR3 is 16 amino acids long. The V end was cut by 4 bases, the J end by 0 bases, with 16 bases between. The CDR3 DNA follows: TGTGCCAGCAGCCCAAAATGGACACTGACTAACTATGGCTACACCTTC. Protein: CASSPKWTLTNYGYTF.

This chain uses TRBV6-1 with TRBJ2-1, with 9 bases matching TRBD2. Trimming cost V 4 bases and J 4 bases; bases outside gene matches: 5. The germline V gene has CDR1 MNHNS and CDR2 SASEGT. CDR3 length: 15 residues. CDR3 region: CASSGGTSNYNEQFF. Written as DNA, the CDR3 is TGTGCCAGCAGTGGCGGGACTAGCAATTACAATGAGCAGTTCTTC.

This chain connects TRBV27 to TRBJ2-3; D possibly corresponds to TRBD2 (6 bases). The CDR3 length is 16 residues. Per germline, CDR1 MNHEY and CDR2 SMNVEV (reference sequence). V was cut by 6 bases and J by 5 bases, with 21 bases left in between. The CDR3 sequence: CASSPTRLRGGDTQYF. In DNA form, the CDR3 reads TGTGCCAGCAGCCCGACTAGGCTTCGAGGAGGAGATACGCAGTATTTT.

The chain has TRBV4-3 and TRBJ2-7, with 9 bases lining up with TRBD1. Losses at the gene ends were 5 bases for V and 13 bases for J; bases not matched to a gene: 9. Germline V CDR1 and CDR2: LGHNA, YSLEER. This CDR3 comprises 12 residues. This CDR3 reads CASSASGTGIYF. The CDR3, as DNA: TGCGCCAGCAGCGCTTCCGGGACAGGGATTTACTTC.

The gene calls are TRBV10-3 and TRBJ2-5; D possibly corresponds to TRBD2 (6 bases). The CDR3 extends over 17 amino acids. V lost 0 bases, J lost 3 bases, and 17 bases lay in between. Per the germline V gene, CDR1 is ENHRY and CDR2 is SYGVKD. The CDR3: CAISESLGGRAEETQYF. CDR3 bases: TGTGCCATCAGTGAGTCGCTCGGAGGGCGCGCAGAAGAGACCCAGTACTTC.